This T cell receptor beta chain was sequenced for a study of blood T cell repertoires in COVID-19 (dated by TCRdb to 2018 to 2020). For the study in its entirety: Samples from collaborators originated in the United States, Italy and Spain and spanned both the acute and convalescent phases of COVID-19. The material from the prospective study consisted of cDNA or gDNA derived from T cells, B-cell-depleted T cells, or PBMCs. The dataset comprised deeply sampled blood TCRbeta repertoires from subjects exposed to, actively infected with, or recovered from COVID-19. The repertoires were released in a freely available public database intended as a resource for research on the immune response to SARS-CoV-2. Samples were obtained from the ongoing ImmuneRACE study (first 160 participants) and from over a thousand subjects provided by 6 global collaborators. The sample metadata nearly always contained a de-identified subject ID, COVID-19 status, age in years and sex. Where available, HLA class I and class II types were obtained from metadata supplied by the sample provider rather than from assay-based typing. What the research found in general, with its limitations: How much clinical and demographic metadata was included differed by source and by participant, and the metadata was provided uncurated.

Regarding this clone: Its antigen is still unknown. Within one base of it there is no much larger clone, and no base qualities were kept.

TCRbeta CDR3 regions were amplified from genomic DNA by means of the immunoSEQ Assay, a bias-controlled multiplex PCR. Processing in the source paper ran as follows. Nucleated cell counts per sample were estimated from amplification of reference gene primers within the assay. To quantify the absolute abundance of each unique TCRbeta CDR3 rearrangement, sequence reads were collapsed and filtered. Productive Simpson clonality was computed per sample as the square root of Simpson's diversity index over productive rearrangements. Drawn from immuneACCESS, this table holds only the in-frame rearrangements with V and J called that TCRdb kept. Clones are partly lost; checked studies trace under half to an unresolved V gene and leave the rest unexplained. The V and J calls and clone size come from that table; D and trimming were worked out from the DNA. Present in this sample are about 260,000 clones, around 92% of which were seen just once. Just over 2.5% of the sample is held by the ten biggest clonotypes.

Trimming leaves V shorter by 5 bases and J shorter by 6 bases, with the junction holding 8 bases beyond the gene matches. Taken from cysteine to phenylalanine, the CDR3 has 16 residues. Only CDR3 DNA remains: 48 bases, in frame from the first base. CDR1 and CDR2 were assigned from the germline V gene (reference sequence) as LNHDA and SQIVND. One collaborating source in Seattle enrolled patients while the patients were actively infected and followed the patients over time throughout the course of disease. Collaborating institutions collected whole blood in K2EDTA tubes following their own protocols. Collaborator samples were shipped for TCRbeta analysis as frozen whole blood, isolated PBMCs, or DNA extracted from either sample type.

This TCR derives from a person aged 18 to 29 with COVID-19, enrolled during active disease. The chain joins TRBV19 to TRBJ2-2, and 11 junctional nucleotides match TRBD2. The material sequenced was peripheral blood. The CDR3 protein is CASSASFSGRAGELFF. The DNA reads TGTGCCAGTAGTGCCTCGTTTAGCGGGAGGGCCGGGGAGCTGTTTTTT.